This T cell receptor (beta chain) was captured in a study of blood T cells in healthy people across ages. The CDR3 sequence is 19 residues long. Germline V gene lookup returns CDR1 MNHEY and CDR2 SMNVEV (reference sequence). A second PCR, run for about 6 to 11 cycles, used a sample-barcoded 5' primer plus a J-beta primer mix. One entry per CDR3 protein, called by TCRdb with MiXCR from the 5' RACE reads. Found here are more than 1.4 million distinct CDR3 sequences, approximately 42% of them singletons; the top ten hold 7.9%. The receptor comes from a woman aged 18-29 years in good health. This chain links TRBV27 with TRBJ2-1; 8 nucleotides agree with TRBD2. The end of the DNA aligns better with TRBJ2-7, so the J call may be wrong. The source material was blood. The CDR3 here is CASSSVQNSGAYSYNEQYF. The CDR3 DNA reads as TGTGCCAGCAGTTCGGTCCAAAATAGCGGGGCTTACTCCTACAATGAGCAGTACTTC.